The clone carrying this T cell receptor (beta chain) was detected only a few times. No antigen is known for it. The CDR3 length is 16 residues. V trimming: 5 bases; J trimming: 3 bases; junction bases outside the gene matches: 9. The germline gives CDR1 SEHNR, CDR2 FQNEAQ (reference sequence). This record comes from a study of T cells in Graves' hyperthyroidism and ophthalmopathy. Findings and limits, study-wide: For ophthalmopathy, model prediction preceded onset by a median about 6 months. Most thyroid clonotypes expanded above 0.001 appeared in blood too.

Amplification of TCR beta CDR3 regions used RNA as the template. Using the HTBI primer set, a first-round RT-PCR was run on the TCR CDR3. TCRdb called the multiplex PCR reads again in MiXCR, with one record for every CDR3 protein. The sample shows hundreds of thousands of distinct CDR3 sequences, 15% to 20% of them seen only once. The chain uses TRBV7-9 and TRBJ1-1, with 10 nucleotides matching TRBD1. What was sequenced was blood. This receptor was identified in a woman aged 45-65 years with Graves' hyperthyroidism that later progressed to Graves' ophthalmopathy. CDR3 in amino acids: CASSPRTGGADTEAFF. DNA for the CDR3: TGTGCCAGCAGCCCACGGACAGGGGGAGCGGACACTGAAGCTTTCTTT.